Only a few counts were recorded for the clone carrying this TCR beta chain. What it binds is not known. The data belong to a study of T cells in localized non-small cell lung cancer. Study-level results: Measurement of T cell clonality placed uninvolved adjacent lung highest, above the level in tumor. Because only a single region of the tumor was sequenced, heterogeneity remains possible. The study detected a median around 57 of the top 100 tumor clones in adjacent lung. Longer overall survival associated with higher blood T cell density; shorter survival with higher adjacent-lung clonality.

The CDR3 extends over 13 amino acids. In germline, CDR1 is LGHNA, CDR2 YSLEER. V was cut by 3 bases and J by 5 bases, with 8 bases left in between. This table comes from immunoSEQ multiplex PCR, and its TCRdb copy is limited to in-frame clones, with some not included. The sample holds 20,000 to 30,000 clones; around 85% are singletons and the top ten take over 0.95%. The V gene is TRBV4-3, the J gene TRBJ2-1; no reliable D call. The TCR originated in a woman aged 40-70 years with stage I lung adenocarcinoma. This material consisted of peripheral blood, taken before any cancer treatment. DNA for the CDR3: TGCGCCAGCAGCCAGGAACCGAACAATGAGCAGTTCTTC. This codes for CASSQEPNNEQFF.